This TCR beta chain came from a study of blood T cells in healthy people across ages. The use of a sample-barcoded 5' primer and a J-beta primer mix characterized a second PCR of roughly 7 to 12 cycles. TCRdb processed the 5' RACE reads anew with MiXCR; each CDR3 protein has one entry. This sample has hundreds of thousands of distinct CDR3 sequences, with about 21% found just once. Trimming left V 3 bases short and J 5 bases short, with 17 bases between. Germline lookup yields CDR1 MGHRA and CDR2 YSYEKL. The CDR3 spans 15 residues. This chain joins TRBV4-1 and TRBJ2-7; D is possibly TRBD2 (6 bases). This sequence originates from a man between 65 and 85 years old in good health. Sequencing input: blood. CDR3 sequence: CASSQRETSSHEQYF. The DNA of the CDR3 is TGCGCCAGCAGCCAGCGAGAGACTAGTTCCCACGAGCAGTACTTC.